The 28 T cell receptor beta chains below all came from one sample that was sequenced in a study of cytomegalovirus exposure and HLA in healthy donors. With 60 Vbeta and 13 Jbeta primers, the PCR was carried out. Using immunoSEQ multiplex PCR, the repertoire was profiled, and TCRdb retains in-frame clones only, with some absent. The sample lists approximately 200,000 clones, just under 75% occurring once. The sample taken for sequencing was PBMCs. These receptors all stem from a man younger than 45 in good health and CMV-seropositive.

V usage is TRBV4-1 and J usage is TRBJ1-2, with a tentative D call TRBD1 (5 bases). Germline-derived CDR1 and CDR2 are MGHRA and YSYEKL. Trimming left V 4 bases short and J 4 bases short, with 16 bases between. The length of the CDR3 is 15 residues. CDR3 residues: CASSPGLPVVYGYTF. CDR3 bases: TGCGCCAGCAGCCCGGGACTGCCGGTGGTCTATGGCTACACCTTC.

CDR3 amino acids: CASSFTSGAQETQYF. The CDR3 DNA reads TGTGCCAGCAGCTTTACTAGCGGGGCCCAAGAGACCCAGTACTTC. V is TRBV13 and J is TRBJ2-5, with 10 bases matching TRBD2. Germline CDR1 PRHDT, CDR2 FYEKMQ (reference sequence). This CDR3 is 15 amino acids long. V lost 3 bases and J lost 1; bases outside the gene matches: 2.

This chain connects TRBV27 to TRBJ1-6; tentative D call: TRBD1 (6 bases). This CDR3 spans 15 amino acids. The germline gives CDR1 MNHEY, CDR2 SMNVEV (reference sequence). Trimming shortened V by 7 bases and J by 5 bases, and 15 bases separated the two germline ends. The CDR3 DNA is TGTGCCAGCACCACCCAGCAGGGGCATAATTCACCCCTCCACTTT. The encoded protein is CASTTQQGHNSPLHF.

The gene calls are TRBV11-2 and TRBJ1-3, with a tentative D call TRBD1 (6 bases). The CDR3 totals 16 residues. CDR1 SGHAT and CDR2 FQNNGV come from the germline V gene. Deletions cut 1 base from V and 0 bases from J, with 10 bases between. The CDR3 loop is CASSLGGQYSGNTIYF. CDR3 DNA: TGTGCCAGCAGCTTAGGTGGACAGTACTCTGGAAACACCATATATTTT.

The chain links TRBV6-5 to TRBJ2-5, with 7 bases matching TRBD2. CDR1 and CDR2 (germline): MNHEY, SVGAGI. CDR3 length: 16 amino acids. J lost 1 base, V lost 0 bases, and 5 bases had no gene match. CDR3 loop: CASSYSWTRTQETQYF. Here the CDR3 DNA reads TGTGCCAGCAGTTACTCATGGACTAGGACCCAAGAGACCCAGTACTTC.

The chain employs TRBV10-3 and TRBJ2-1; TRBD1 matches 8 bases. Germline CDR1 is ENHRY and CDR2 is SYGVKD. V lost 10 bases to trimming and J lost 4 bases; unmatched junction nucleotides: 9. This CDR3 region has 14 residues. The CDR3 region has the DNA TGTGCCACTCTCCGGGACAGGACTTACAATGAGCAGTTCTTC. Protein: CATLRDRTYNEQFF.

The genes are TRBV5-4 and TRBJ2-5; a possible D gene is TRBD2 (7 bases). Judging by the DNA end, TRBJ2-7 fits better; the J call may be wrong. The CDR3 is 16 residues long. In germline, CDR1 is SGHNT, CDR2 YYREEE (reference sequence). The CDR3 DNA reads TGTGCCAGCAGCTTGGATTTGGGAGGGGGGTTCAACGAGCAGTACTTC. It translates to CASSLDLGGGFNEQYF.

The chain has TRBV7-2 and TRBJ2-7; tentative D call: TRBD2 (5 bases). This CDR3 spans 13 amino acids. With 5 bases removed from V and 1 base from J, the gap between germline ends came to 9 bases. Germline V gives CDR1 SGHTA, CDR2 FQGNSA. This CDR3 reads CASSQLGSYEQYF. CDR3 nucleotides: TGTGCCAGCAGCCAACTAGGTTCCTACGAGCAGTACTTC.

This chain connects TRBV28 to TRBJ1-6, with D maybe TRBD1 (5 bases). The CDR3 contains 14 residues. V shed 10 bases and J shed 6 bases, with 16 bases lying between them. Looked up from germline, CDR1 is MDHEN and CDR2 is SYDVKM. The CDR3: CAIRRQGGNSPLHF. CDR3 coding DNA: TGTGCCATCAGGCGGCAGGGAGGTAATTCACCCCTCCACTTT.

The chain uses TRBV15 and TRBJ1-2; 7 positions match TRBD1. CDR1 and CDR2 from the germline V gene are LNHNV and YYDKDF (reference sequence). Unmatched junction bases numbered 2, after V lost 0 bases and J lost 7 bases. The CDR3 covers 13 residues. The CDR3 reads CATSRDSGGGYTF. The CDR3 region has the DNA TGTGCCACCAGCAGAGACTCAGGGGGTGGCTACACCTTC.

The V and J genes are TRBV7-2 and TRBJ1-2; 9 bases align to TRBD1. Germline-derived CDR1 and CDR2 are SGHTA and FQGNSA. This CDR3 has 14 residues. V shed 1 base and J 5 bases; nucleotides not matched to a gene: 2. The chain's CDR3 is CASSLEGTGYGYTF. DNA of the CDR3: TGTGCCAGCAGCTTAGAAGGGACAGGGTATGGCTACACCTTC.

This chain connects TRBV27 to TRBJ2-1, with TRBD2 identical over 10 bases. Germline V lookup: CDR1 MNHEY, CDR2 SMNVEV (reference sequence). The CDR3 runs 15 residues. The junction had 2 bases not matched to a gene; V was cut back by 2 bases and J by 4 bases. CDR3 nucleotide sequence: TGTGCCAGCAGTTTAGGAGCGGGAGGGTACAATGAGCAGTTCTTC. This encodes CASSLGAGGYNEQFF.

The CDR3 is CASSSGSAMGYEQYF. The CDR3 region has the DNA TGTGCCAGCAGTTCGGGGAGCGCCATGGGGTACGAGCAGTACTTC. The chain uses TRBV6-5 and TRBJ2-7; D is possibly TRBD2 (5 bases). Trimming left V 4 bases short and J 4 bases short, with 17 bases between. The germline gives CDR1 MNHEY, CDR2 SVGAGI. This CDR3 is built from 15 residues.

The CDR3 protein is CASSQEGSPGRWGSPLHF. CDR3 coding DNA: TGCGCCAGCAGCCAAGAGGGTTCTCCAGGGAGGTGGGGATCACCCCTCCACTTT. The chain joins TRBV4-1 to TRBJ1-6; D perhaps matches TRBD1 (5 bases). Trimming stripped 0 bases from V and 10 bases from J, with 22 bases between. Germline V CDR1 and CDR2: MGHRA, YSYEKL. The CDR3 runs to 18 residues.

The chain joins TRBV9 to TRBJ1-1; no clear D gene. Germline CDR1 reads SGDLS; CDR2 reads YYNGEE. V was cut by 4 bases and J by 1 base, with 8 bases left in between. CDR3 length: 13 amino acids. The CDR3 DNA is TGTGCCAGCAGCCTAGAGAGGAACACTGAAGCTTTCTTT. Protein sequence: CASSLERNTEAFF.

The gene calls are TRBV7-2 and TRBJ2-1, with 12 bases aligning to TRBD2. The CDR3 length is 15 residues. Germline V gene data show CDR1 as SGHTA and CDR2 as FQGNSA. V shed 4 bases, J shed 6 bases, and the junction held 4 bases outside the gene matches. The CDR3 DNA follows: TGTGCCAGCAGCTCGGGACTAGCGGGCTCCAATGAGCAGTTCTTC. Translating gives CASSSGLAGSNEQFF.

The rearrangement links TRBV6-6 to TRBJ2-3; D possibly corresponds to TRBD1 (6 bases). Trimming stripped 6 bases from V and 1 base from J, with 11 bases between. Germline V gene data show CDR1 as MNHNY and CDR2 as SVGAGI (reference sequence). The CDR3 sequence is 14 residues long. In nucleotides, the CDR3 is TGTGCCAGCAGACCTCGACAGGGCACAGATACGCAGTATTTT. This translates into CASRPRQGTDTQYF.

The chain has TRBV30 and TRBJ1-4, with TRBD1 matching over 7 bases. The CDR3 sequence is 16 residues long. In germline, CDR1 is GTSNPN, CDR2 SVGIG (reference sequence). Unmatched junction bases numbered 12, after V lost 8 bases and J lost 0 bases. CDR3 protein: CARGGSASSTNEKLFF. DNA for the CDR3: TGTGCCCGAGGGGGCAGCGCTTCGTCAACTAATGAAAAACTGTTTTTT.

The chain is built from TRBV7-2 and TRBJ1-1; 8 bases match TRBD1. Germline-derived CDR1 and CDR2 are SGHTA and FQGNSA. V gave up 5 bases and J gave up 1 base; unmatched junction bases: 6. This CDR3 is built from 15 residues. The CDR3, as DNA: TGTGCCAGCAGCGCCCGGACAGGGACGAACACTGAAGCTTTCTTT. Translating gives CASSARTGTNTEAFF. Complete variable domain (other parts from reference TRBV7-2 and TRBJ1-1): GAGVSQSPSNKVTEKGKDVELRCDPISGHTALYWYRQSLGQGLEFLIYFQGNSAPDKSGLPSDRFSAERTGGSVSTLTIQRTQQEDSAVYLCASSARTGTNTEAFFGQGTRLTVV.

This clone was observed once. The chain has TRBV19 and TRBJ2-3, with 9 bases fitting TRBD1. Germline CDR1 LNHDA, CDR2 SQIVND (reference sequence). This CDR3 has 15 amino acids. Trimming at V came to 4 bases and at J to 4 bases, leaving 6 bases not matched to a gene. The CDR3 reads CASSTGQGQADTQYF. The CDR3 DNA sequence: TGTGCCAGTAGTACCGGACAGGGGCAGGCAGATACGCAGTATTTT.

The CDR3 nucleotides read TGTGCCAGCAGTGTTCAGGGGGTAAAGAACACCGGGGAGCTGTTTTTT. As protein: CASSVQGVKNTGELFF. The chain couples TRBV2 to TRBJ2-2, with 7 bases lining up with TRBD1. The J segment lost 1 base and the V segment lost 4 bases, leaving 6 bases of the junction unmatched. Germline V lookup: CDR1 SNHLY, CDR2 FYNNEI. CDR3 size: 16 residues. The variable domain in full, with the rest retrieved from reference TRBV2 and TRBJ2-2, is EPEVTQTPSHQVTQMGQEVILRCVPISNHLYFYWYRQILGQKVEFLVSFYNNEISEKSEIFDDQFSVERPDGSNFTLKIRSTKLEDSAMYFCASSVQGVKNTGELFFGEGSRLTVL.

The chain recombines TRBV7-9 with TRBJ1-5; D possibly corresponds to TRBD1 (5 bases). V was pared by 4 bases and J by 0 bases, with 16 bases between. The CDR3 has 17 amino acids. In germline, CDR1 is SEHNR, CDR2 FQNEAQ (reference sequence). The CDR3 protein is CASSSKKTEYSNQPQHF. The CDR3 region has the DNA TGTGCCAGCAGCTCCAAAAAGACAGAGTATAGCAATCAGCCCCAGCATTTT.

The chain couples TRBV9 to TRBJ1-3; D is unclear. The CDR3 totals 14 residues. With 0 bases removed from V and 3 bases from J, the gap between germline ends came to 7 bases. Germline-derived CDR1 and CDR2 are SGDLS and YYNGEE. The CDR3: CASSVAVSGNTIYF. In DNA form, the CDR3 reads TGTGCCAGCAGCGTAGCGGTGAGTGGAAACACCATATATTTT.

Comment on this clone: Relative to the germline gene, one junction end is altered; a read error may explain this. The CDR3 loop reads CASSPLRGGADTQYF. For the CDR3, the DNA is TGTGCTAGCAGCCCTCTAAGGGGGGGAGCAGATACGCAGTATTTT. The J gene is TRBJ2-3, the V gene TRBV7-7; tentatively, D is TRBD2 (7 bases). This CDR3 has 15 residues. Germline V gene lookup returns CDR1 SSHAT and CDR2 FNYEAQ (reference sequence). Full variable domain (outside the CDR3, taken from reference TRBV7-7 and TRBJ2-3): GAGVSQSPRYKVTKRGQDVTLRCDPISSHATLYWYQQALGQGPEFLTYFNYEAQPDKSGLPSDRFSAERPEGSISTLTIQRTEQRDSAMYRCASSPLRGGADTQYFGPGTRLTVL.

This clone has more than one count but fewer than ten. The J gene is TRBJ2-7, the V gene TRBV19; the match to TRBD2 covers 8 bases. This CDR3 contains 13 residues. CDR1 is LNHDA, CDR2 SQIVND, per germline (reference sequence). The junction had 9 bases not matched to a gene; V was cut back by 10 bases and J by 4 bases. In DNA form, the CDR3 reads TGTGCCACCTCGGGTAGCGGGATTTACGAGCAGTACTTC. Translation gives CATSGSGIYEQYF. The full variable domain, rest sourced from reference TRBV19 and TRBJ2-7, is DGGITQSPKYLFRKEGQNVTLSCEQNLNHDAMYWYRQDPGQGLRLIYYSQIVNDFQKGDIAEGYSVSREKKESFPLTVTSAQKNPTAFYLCATSGSGIYEQYFGPGTRLTVT.

The gene calls are TRBV29-1 and TRBJ2-1; 8 bases match TRBD2. J gave up 3 bases and V 7 bases, and 2 bases lay outside the gene matches. Germline CDR1 is SQVTM and CDR2 is ANQGSEA. This CDR3 is built from 12 residues. CDR3: CSAGGYYNEQFF. The CDR3 nucleotides are TGCAGCGCGGGGGGGTACTACAATGAGCAGTTCTTC.

This chain joins TRBV7-9 and TRBJ1-1, with TRBD1 matching 12 bases. V shed 4 bases, J shed 5 bases, and the junction held 5 bases outside the gene matches. Looked up from germline, CDR1 is SEHNR and CDR2 is FQNEAQ (reference sequence). The CDR3 covers 15 residues. The chain's CDR3 is CASSSGTGGSTEAFF. CDR3 nucleotides: TGTGCCAGCAGCTCCGGGACAGGGGGCTCTACTGAAGCTTTCTTT.

The chain recombines TRBV19 with TRBJ2-1, with 9 bases lining up with TRBD2. The CDR3 has 14 residues. Germline CDR1 reads LNHDA; CDR2 reads SQIVND (reference sequence). V lost 3 bases to trimming and J lost 7 bases; unmatched junction nucleotides: 4. CDR3 nucleotide sequence: TGTGCCAGTAGTATGGCTAGCGGGAAAAATGAGCAGTTCTTC. It specifies CASSMASGKNEQFF.